This T cell receptor (beta chain) was documented in a study of beta chain features in type 1 diabetes. Whole-study context: What patients shared with healthy donors was a similar profile of age, gender and cell yields. Sorted cells from all samples, numbering roughly 100 million, were examined. Study-level findings and limits: Lower insertion and higher deletion counts appeared at VDJ junctions in type 1 diabetes patients. Researchers report that Type 1 diabetes patients had moderately but significantly shorter TCRB CDR3s across all four CD4+ subsets.

CDR3 length: 17 residues. The V end lost 1 base, the J end lost 5 bases, and 20 bases lay between the germline ends. Germline CDR1 SEHNR, CDR2 FQNEAQ (reference sequence). Only a few counts were recorded for this clone. Its antigen is undetermined. Expressed TCRB transcripts were sequenced, since all the RNA that had been isolated was reverse transcribed. Generated by immunoSEQ multiplex PCR, the TCRdb table keeps only in-frame clones and is missing some. The table has around 50,000 clones, roughly 48% seen once. Donors underwent one heparinised blood draw, 95 to 150 mL on average. This clonotype was sampled from a man aged 30 to 39 with type 1 diabetes. Specimen: stem cell memory CD4+ T cells from blood. The chain has TRBV7-9 and TRBJ2-5, with D perhaps TRBD2 (6 bases). Written as DNA, the CDR3 is TGTGCCAGCAGCTTAGTATCTTCTCGGGAGCATTGGGAGACCCAGTACTTC. Its translation: CASSLVSSREHWETQYF.